The 25 T cell receptor beta chains reported below all come from one sample, sequenced in a study of T cells in Graves' hyperthyroidism and ophthalmopathy. RNA transcripts provided the source from which TCR beta CDR3 regions were amplified. Carried out on the TCR CDR3, a first-round RT-PCR used the HTBI primer set. TCRdb redid the calling of the multiplex PCR reads with MiXCR, one entry per CDR3 protein. The sample has approximately 710,000 distinct CDR3 sequences; about 18% are singletons. Sequenced material: blood. Every receptor here comes from a man aged 50 to 59 with Graves' hyperthyroidism.

This clonotype has at least ten counts. V usage is TRBV6-1 and J usage is TRBJ2-2; D is uncertain. Trimming took 0 bases from V and 3 from J, leaving 5 bases between them. The CDR3 loop spans 14 amino acids. Germline V lookup: CDR1 MNHNS, CDR2 SASEGT. The CDR3 here is CASSEASHTGELFF. The CDR3 DNA reads TGTGCCAGCAGTGAAGCCAGTCACACCGGGGAGCTGTTTTTT.

This clonotype was counted only a few times. The chain couples TRBV5-1 to TRBJ2-3; TRBD2 matches at 10 bases. The germline CDR1 and CDR2 sequences are SGHRS and YFSETQ. The CDR3 runs 16 residues. The trim removed 1 base at V and 6 bases at J, leaving 8 bases unmatched. The CDR3 DNA sequence: TGCGCCAGCAGCTTGATTCCCAGCGGGAGGGGGGATACGCAGTATTTT. This gives the protein CASSLIPSGRGDTQYF.

This clonotype showed up just a few times. It may be a read error: a sequence one base away is much more abundant. V is TRBV3-1 and J is TRBJ1-5; D not certain. The germline CDR1 and CDR2 sequences are LGHDT and YNNKEL (reference sequence). The CDR3 is 15 residues long. CDR3 nucleotide sequence: TGTGCCAGCAGCCAAACAATAGGGAGCAATCAGTCCCAGCATTTT. Translation gives CASSQTIGSNQSQHF. The entire variable domain, with the rest obtained from reference TRBV3-1 and TRBJ1-5, is as follows: DTAVSQTPKYLVTQMGNDKSIKCEQNLGHDTMYWYKQDSKKFLKIMFSYNNKELIINETVPNRFSPKSPDKAHLNLHINSLELGDSAVYFCASSQTIGSNQSQHFGDGTRLSIL.

Points on this clonotype: A much larger clone is a single base away; this may be a read error. The gene calls are TRBV9 and TRBJ1-4, with a tentative D call TRBD1 (6 bases). Germline V lookup: CDR1 SGDLS, CDR2 YYNGEE. The CDR3 totals 15 residues. For the CDR3, the DNA is TGTGCCAGCAGCGCTGGGACAAGTATTAATGAAAAACTGTTATTT. It translates to CASSAGTSINEKLLF.

This clonotype has only a few counts. This is likely a read error, given that the CDR3 carries no conserved phenylalanine or tryptophan at its end. The CDR3, as DNA: TGTGCCAGCAGTTTCGGCAGCGACTTAAGGTCCCAGCATCTT. Its protein is CASSFGSDLRSQHL. The chain links TRBV27 to TRBJ1-5, with D hard to call. V lost 3 bases and J lost 11, with 17 bases in between. The V gene's germline CDR1 is MNHEY and CDR2 SMNVEV (reference sequence). The CDR3 has 14 residues.

In its sample, this clonotype was seen many times. The rearrangement links TRBV7-9 to TRBJ2-1, with D perhaps matching TRBD2 (5 bases). V gave up 2 bases and J gave up 7 bases, with 6 bases separating them. CDR1 SEHNR and CDR2 FQNEAQ come from the germline V gene (reference sequence). CDR3 size: 12 residues. CDR3 region: CASSLPGNEQFF. In DNA, the CDR3 is TGTGCCAGCAGCTTACCGGGGAATGAGCAGTTCTTC.

This clonotype was counted at least ten times. The gene calls are TRBV3-1 and TRBJ2-1, with 7 bases aligning to TRBD1. Looked up from germline, CDR1 is LGHDT and CDR2 is YNNKEL (reference sequence). V lost 8 bases to trimming and J lost 3 bases; unmatched junction nucleotides: 4. CDR3 length: 13 amino acids. The CDR3 is CASRDSLYNEQFF. The CDR3 DNA sequence: TGTGCCAGCCGGGACAGTCTCTACAATGAGCAGTTCTTC.

This clonotype occurred many times. The chain uses TRBV28 and TRBJ2-1; tentative D call: TRBD1 (6 bases). This CDR3 is 14 amino acids long. Germline V CDR1 and CDR2: MDHEN, SYDVKM. Deletions cut 3 bases from V and 7 bases from J, with 13 bases between. DNA of the CDR3: TGTGCCAGCAGTTTTGTCAGGGGAACTAATGAGCAGTTCTTC. This codes for CASSFVRGTNEQFF.

This clonotype was counted between two and nine times. This sequence joins TRBV24-1 and TRBJ2-3; D remains ambiguous. Between the trimmed V and J ends, which lost 3 bases and 0 bases, there was a span of 9 bases. The CDR3 runs to 15 residues. CDR1 is KGHDR and CDR2 is SFDVKD in the germline V gene. The CDR3 here is CATSDPENSTDTQYF. The CDR3 region has the DNA TGTGCCACCAGTGATCCAGAGAATAGCACAGATACGCAGTATTTT.

This clonotype was counted many times. One junction end disagrees with the germline gene, perhaps due to a read error. The chain is built from TRBV5-1 and TRBJ2-3, with TRBD1 identical over 9 bases. Germline CDR1 is SGHRS and CDR2 is YFSETQ. CDR3 length equals 15 residues. CDR3 sequence reads: CASSPGTGSTDTQYF. DNA of the CDR3: TGTGCCAGCAGTCCCGGGACAGGGAGCACAGATACGCAGTATTTT.

This clonotype was seen more than once but under ten times. The chain joins TRBV19 to TRBJ1-1, with D maybe TRBD1 (5 bases). CDR1 LNHDA and CDR2 SQIVND come from the germline V gene (reference sequence). The CDR3 is 13 amino acids. The ends were cut back, 5 bases at V and 8 bases at J, with 15 bases in the middle. The CDR3 here is CASSPGGVKEAFF. The CDR3 bases are TGTGCCAGTAGTCCTGGGGGTGTCAAGGAAGCTTTCTTT.

CDR3 in amino acids: CASSQRTVDTQYF. In nucleotides, the CDR3 is TGCGCCAGCAGCCAAAGGACAGTAGATACGCAGTATTTT. The rearrangement uses TRBV5-1 and TRBJ2-3; D may be TRBD1 (6 bases). Deletions cut 4 bases from V and 5 bases from J, with 11 bases between. CDR1 is SGHRS and CDR2 is YFSETQ in the germline V gene. The CDR3 is 13 residues long.

This clonotype has more than one count but fewer than ten. The CDR3, as DNA: TGTGCCAGCAGCTTAGCGGGAGGTCCCTACGAGCAGTACGTC. It is translated as CASSLAGGPYEQYV. The chain joins TRBV7-2 to TRBJ2-7, with D perhaps TRBD2 (6 bases). Per germline, CDR1 SGHTA and CDR2 FQGNSA. V was clipped by 0 bases and J by 2 bases, with 8 bases between them. The CDR3 is 14 amino acids.

The chain combines TRBV7-9 with TRBJ1-1; 7 bases agree with TRBD1. This CDR3 has 15 amino acids. The V gene end was trimmed by 5 bases and the J gene end by 0 bases; junction bases not matched to a gene: 6. The germline V gene encodes CDR1 SEHNR and CDR2 FQNEAQ (reference sequence). The CDR3 DNA follows: TGTGCCAGCAGCGACAGGGACCATTTGAACACTGAAGCTTTCTTT. It translates to CASSDRDHLNTEAFF.

This clonotype came up a few times. The chain couples TRBV19 to TRBJ1-5, with D maybe TRBD1 (6 bases). CDR3 length equals 17 residues. Germline V gives CDR1 LNHDA, CDR2 SQIVND (reference sequence). The V gene lost 9 bases and the J gene lost 0 bases, with 21 bases spanning the gap. CDR3: CASDTSRQAYSNQPQHF. As DNA, the CDR3 is TGTGCCAGCGATACTTCAAGACAGGCATATAGCAATCAGCCCCAGCATTTT.

The rearrangement joins TRBV29-1 to TRBJ1-2, with D perhaps matching TRBD1 (6 bases). V was cut by 0 bases and J by 2 bases, with 13 bases left in between. CDR1 is SQVTM and CDR2 is ANQGSEA in the germline V gene. The CDR3 has 15 amino acids. The CDR3 protein is CSVEEVTGINYGYTF. CDR3 nucleotides: TGCAGCGTTGAAGAAGTTACAGGGATCAACTATGGCTACACCTTC.

Ten or more counts support this clonotype. The chain joins TRBV2 to TRBJ2-3; 15 bases line up with TRBD2. This CDR3 contains 17 residues. Looked up from germline, CDR1 is SNHLY and CDR2 is FYNNEI. V dropped 0 bases and J dropped 9; count of bases not matched to a gene: 7. The DNA of the CDR3 is TGTGCCAGCAGTGAAGCGAGGGGACTAGCGGGAGGAAGGACGCAGTATTTT. It translates to CASSEARGLAGGRTQYF.

The rearrangement links TRBV6-1 to TRBJ2-7, with D perhaps TRBD1 or TRBD2 (7 bases each). The CDR3 sequence is 14 residues long. Trimming left V 5 bases short and J 6 bases short, with 17 bases between. Germline lookup yields CDR1 MNHNS and CDR2 SASEGT. The DNA of the CDR3 is TGTGCCAGCAGTCACCGCGGGAGACAGGGCGAGCAGTACTTC. Translation gives CASSHRGRQGEQYF.

This clonotype was observed at least ten times. The junction departs from the called germline gene at one end, perhaps through a read error. The gene calls are TRBV7-7 and TRBJ2-1; 12 bases fit TRBD2. This CDR3 comprises 17 residues. The germline V gene encodes CDR1 SSHAT and CDR2 FNYEAQ (reference sequence). The CDR3 DNA sequence: TGTGCTAGCAGCTTGGGAGGGACTAGCGGGTCGTACAATGAGCAGTTCTTC. This translates into CASSLGGTSGSYNEQFF.

This chain connects TRBV12-3 or TRBV12-4 to TRBJ2-1; TRBD2 matches at 10 bases. This CDR3 has 22 residues. V shed 6 bases, J shed 0 bases, and the junction held 23 bases outside the gene matches. CDR3 in DNA: TGTGCCAGCAGCCCCGCAACCGGGAGACTAGCGGGTGGATTGAGCTCCTACAATGAGCAGTTCTTC. It encodes CASSPATGRLAGGLSSYNEQFF.

This clonotype was seen repeatedly, ten times or more. This chain uses TRBV10-2 with TRBJ2-5; the match to TRBD1 covers 8 bases. The CDR3 runs to 14 residues. Germline V gene lookup returns CDR1 WSHSY and CDR2 SAAADI. Trimming removed 6 bases from V and 5 bases from J; junction bases left unmatched: 8. The CDR3, as DNA: TGCGCCAGCAGCTCCACAGGGGGGCACGAGACCCAGTACTTC. Amino acids: CASSSTGGHETQYF.

The rearrangement joins TRBV24-1 to TRBJ2-7; D gene unclear. The CDR3 covers 11 residues. Trimming shortened V by 4 bases and J by 6 bases, and 6 bases separated the two germline ends. Germline loops: CDR1 KGHDR, CDR2 SFDVKD. DNA for the CDR3: TGTGCCACCAGTGACAGTCGCGAGCAGTACTTC. It encodes CATSDSREQYF.

This clonotype was picked up many times. V is TRBV3-1 and J is TRBJ1-2; 7 nucleotides align to TRBD1. Germline V gene sequence: CDR1 LGHDT, CDR2 YNNKEL (reference sequence). The CDR3 consists of 13 residues. V lost 4 bases, J lost 6 bases, and 5 bases stayed unmatched. The CDR3 coding sequence is TGTGCCAGCAGCCGGCAACAGGGGAATGGCTACACCTTC. Translated: CASSRQQGNGYTF.

This clonotype was detected many times. The CDR3 nucleotides are TGTGCCAGCAGTGAACGGGCTAGCGGGAGTAGCGAGCAGTACTTC. Protein sequence: CASSERASGSSEQYF. This chain uses TRBV2 with TRBJ2-7; 10 bases map to TRBD2. V shed 2 bases and J 6 bases; nucleotides not matched to a gene: 7. This CDR3 region has 15 residues. CDR1 is SNHLY and CDR2 is FYNNEI in the germline V gene.

The chain recombines TRBV27 with TRBJ2-7, with TRBD1 matching over 8 bases. Germline V gives CDR1 MNHEY, CDR2 SMNVEV (reference sequence). V lost 7 bases to trimming and J lost 6 bases; unmatched junction nucleotides: 11. The CDR3 is made up of 14 amino acids. This chain's CDR3 is CASKVRTGMGEQYF. The CDR3 coding sequence is TGTGCCAGCAAAGTCCGGACAGGGATGGGCGAGCAGTACTTC.